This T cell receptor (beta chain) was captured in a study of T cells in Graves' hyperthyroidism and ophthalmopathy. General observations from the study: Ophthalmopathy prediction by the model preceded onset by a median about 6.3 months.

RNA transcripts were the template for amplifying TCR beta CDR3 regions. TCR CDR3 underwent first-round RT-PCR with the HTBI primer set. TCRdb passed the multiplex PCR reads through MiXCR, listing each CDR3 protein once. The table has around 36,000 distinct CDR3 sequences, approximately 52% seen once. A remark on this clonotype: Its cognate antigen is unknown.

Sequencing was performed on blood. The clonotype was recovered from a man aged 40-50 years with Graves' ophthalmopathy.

The CDR3 sequence: CASRPANKETQYF. CDR3 DNA: TGTGCCAGTAGGCCCGCGAACAAAGAGACCCAGTACTTC. The chain employs TRBV19 and TRBJ2-5, with D hard to call. The CDR3 is made up of 13 amino acids. From germline, CDR1 is LNHDA and CDR2 SQIVND (reference sequence). V dropped 6 bases and J dropped 3 bases, with 11 bases sitting between them.